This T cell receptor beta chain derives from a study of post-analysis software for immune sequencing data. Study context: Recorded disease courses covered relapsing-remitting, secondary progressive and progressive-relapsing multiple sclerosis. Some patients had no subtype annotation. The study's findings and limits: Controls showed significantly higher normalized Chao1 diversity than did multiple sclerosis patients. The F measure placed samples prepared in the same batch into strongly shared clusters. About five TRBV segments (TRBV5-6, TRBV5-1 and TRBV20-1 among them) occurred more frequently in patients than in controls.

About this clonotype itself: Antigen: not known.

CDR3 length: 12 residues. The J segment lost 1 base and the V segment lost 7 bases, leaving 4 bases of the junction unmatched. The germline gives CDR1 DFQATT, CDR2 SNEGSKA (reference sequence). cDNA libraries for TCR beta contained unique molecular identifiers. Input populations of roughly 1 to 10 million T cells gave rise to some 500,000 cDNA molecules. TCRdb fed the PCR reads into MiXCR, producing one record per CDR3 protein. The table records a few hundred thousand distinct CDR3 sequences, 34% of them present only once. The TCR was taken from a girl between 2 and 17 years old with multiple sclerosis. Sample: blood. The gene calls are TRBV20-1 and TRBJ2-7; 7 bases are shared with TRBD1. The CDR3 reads CSVGRGSYEQYF. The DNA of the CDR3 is TGCAGTGTCGGCAGGGGGTCCTACGAGCAGTACTTC.